This T cell receptor (beta chain) was identified during a study of blood T cell repertoires in COVID-19. The V and J ends lost 0 bases and 8 bases respectively, with 9 bases between them. This CDR3 has 13 residues. Per germline, CDR1 SGHDT and CDR2 YYEEEE. Profiled with immunoSEQ multiplex PCR; TCRdb holds only in-frame clones, not every one. The sample includes roughly 250,000 clones, approximately 83% seen only once; the top ten take approximately 14%. Patients of the Seattle cohort, enrolled during active infection, were followed longitudinally. The specimen was peripheral blood. The receptor comes from an older person with COVID-19, enrolled during active disease. J is TRBJ2-4 and V is TRBV5-6, with D uncertain. In nucleotides, the CDR3 is TGTGCCAGCAGCTTGGGGCGCCAGGACATTCAGTACTTC. Its protein is CASSLGRQDIQYF. Using reference TRBV5-6 and TRBJ2-4 for the parts outside the CDR3, the full variable domain is DAGVTQSPTHLIKTRGQQVTLRCSPKSGHDTVSWYQQALGQGPQFIFQYYEEEERQRGNFPDRFSGHQFPNYSSELNVNALLLGDSALYLCASSLGRQDIQYFGAGTRLSVL.